Presented here are 16 T cell receptor beta chains from one specimen sequenced in a study of T-cell memory formation after mild COVID-19. MiXCR was run by TCRdb on the 5' RACE reads, yielding one entry per CDR3 protein. Among hundreds of thousands of distinct CDR3 sequences listed, 16% were seen once. Sequences were obtained from PBMCs or a T cell subset sorted from them (not recorded which). These receptors all come from a man aged 18 to 29 who had mild COVID-19 (a few samples of this study predate the infection). Cell type and time point are not known.

This clonotype appeared a few times. The rearrangement uses TRBV5-1 and TRBJ2-1; TRBD2 is a possible D gene (6 bases). Looked up from germline, CDR1 is SGHRS and CDR2 is YFSETQ. The CDR3 has 14 amino acids. The ends were cut back, 4 bases at V and 9 bases at J, with 17 bases in the middle. CDR3 protein: CASSLRQPGGEQFF. The CDR3, as DNA: TGCGCCAGCAGCCTCCGCCAACCCGGGGGTGAGCAGTTCTTC.

This clonotype was counted a few times. The chain joins TRBV4-3 to TRBJ1-1, with unresolved D. Trimming cost V 0 bases and J 7 bases, with 9 bases left between them. Germline assignment: CDR1 LGHNA and CDR2 YSLEER. This CDR3 region has 13 residues. CDR3 in DNA: TGCGCCAGCAGCCAAGATTTGGGATTTGAAGCTTTCTTT. This codes for CASSQDLGFEAFF.

The V call is TRBV6-5, the J call TRBJ2-7, with 10 bases aligning to TRBD2. In germline, CDR1 is MNHEY, CDR2 SVGAGI. J gave up 5 bases and V 6 bases, and 10 bases lay outside the gene matches. The CDR3 runs to 15 residues. CDR3 coding DNA: TGTGCCAGCAGACTAGCGGGGCAACCAAACCACGAGCAGTACGTC. This codes for CASRLAGQPNHEQYV.

The chain uses TRBV7-8 and TRBJ1-2; 7 nucleotides align to TRBD1. Trimming at V came to 3 bases and at J to 9 bases, leaving 7 bases not matched to a gene. Per the germline V gene, CDR1 is SGHVS and CDR2 is FQNEAQ. This CDR3 region has 13 residues. CDR3 sequence reads: CASSFRGGRSYTF. The CDR3 DNA is TGTGCCAGCAGCTTCAGGGGGGGCAGGAGCTACACCTTC.

This clonotype was observed a few times. The rearrangement joins TRBV6-5 to TRBJ1-5; D is ambiguous. This CDR3 has 14 amino acids. V lost 1 base and J lost 7, with 11 bases in between. CDR1 is MNHEY and CDR2 is SVGAGI in the germline V gene. The CDR3 DNA reads TGTGCCAGCAGTTACTATGTGGGTGGACAGCCCCAGCATTTT. Encoded protein: CASSYYVGGQPQHF.

The chain combines TRBV12-3 or TRBV12-4 with TRBJ2-1; D unclear. CDR3 size: 13 residues. V was cut by 3 bases and J by 3 bases, with 6 bases left in between. The DNA of the CDR3 is TGTGCCAGCAGTTTCCCCCGCTACAATGAGCAGTTCTTC. Its protein is CASSFPRYNEQFF.

This clonotype was counted ten times or more. CDR3 sequence reads: CASSPSGNTEAFF. The CDR3, as DNA: TGTGCCAGCAGCCCCAGTGGGAACACTGAAGCTTTCTTT. The chain combines TRBV18 with TRBJ1-1; D uncertain. Germline values: CDR1 KGHSH, CDR2 LQKENI. The CDR3 loop spans 13 amino acids. Trimming cost V 8 bases and J 1 base, with 11 bases left between them.

V usage is TRBV7-6 and J usage is TRBJ2-5; no firm D call. The CDR3 length is 17 residues. V was cut by 5 bases and J by 1 base, with 20 bases left in between. Germline V lookup: CDR1 SGHVS, CDR2 FNYEAQ. The CDR3 nucleotides read TGTGCCAGCAGCCCTCCTGGAAGCGTTGGGATCCAAGAGACCCAGTACTTC. Translated: CASSPPGSVGIQETQYF.

This clonotype came up a few times. The chain joins TRBV5-1 to TRBJ2-3; no firm D call. Trimming pared 0 bases from V and 2 bases from J, leaving 10 bases between. Germline assignment: CDR1 SGHRS and CDR2 YFSETQ. There are 15 residues in the CDR3. The CDR3 sequence is CASSLVQPPTDTQYF. The DNA for the CDR3 is TGCGCCAGCAGCTTGGTCCAGCCACCCACAGATACGCAGTATTTT. Together with reference TRBV5-1 and TRBJ2-3, the CDR3 gives the full variable domain: KAGVTQTPRYLIKTRGQQVTLSCSPISGHRSVSWYQQTPGQGLQFLFEYFSETQRNKGNFPGRFSGRQFSNSRSEMNVSTLELGDSALYLCASSLVQPPTDTQYFGPGTRLTVL.

In this sample, this clonotype turned up a few times. This chain joins TRBV5-1 and TRBJ2-7; TRBD1 matches 11 bases. This CDR3 is 15 amino acids long. The ends lost 4 bases at V and 0 bases at J; junction bases unmatched: 3. Germline V gene lookup returns CDR1 SGHRS and CDR2 YFSETQ. CDR3 sequence (DNA): TGCGCCAGCAGCCCCGGGACAGGGGGCTCCTACGAGCAGTACGTC. It is translated as CASSPGTGGSYEQYV.

V and J are TRBV6-1 and TRBJ1-6; D is unresolved. Germline CDR1 reads MNHNS; CDR2 reads SASEGT. CDR3 size: 15 residues. V was pared by 3 bases and J by 10 bases, with 16 bases between. The DNA for the CDR3 is TGTGCCAGCAGTGAGTTCGCCCGCGGGCAATCACCCCTCCACTTT. Translated: CASSEFARGQSPLHF.

This clonotype came up a few times. V is TRBV5-1 and J is TRBJ2-7; D perhaps matches TRBD1 (6 bases). This CDR3 spans 14 amino acids. With 4 bases removed from V and 1 base from J, the gap between germline ends came to 12 bases. CDR1 is SGHRS and CDR2 is YFSETQ in the germline V gene. This chain's CDR3 is CASSLPTGSYEQYF. The CDR3 nucleotides read TGCGCCAGCAGCCTACCGACAGGTTCCTACGAGCAGTACTTC.

This clonotype has a handful of counts. The chain has TRBV6-2 or TRBV6-3 and TRBJ2-2, with 8 positions matching TRBD2. Germline V gives CDR1 MNHEY, CDR2 SVGEGT. Trimming took 7 bases from V and 5 from J; bases not matched to a gene: 9. The CDR3 extends over 15 amino acids. The CDR3 loop is CASTRGGLRTGELFF. The CDR3 DNA sequence: TGTGCCAGCACCCGGGGGGGCCTACGGACCGGGGAGCTGTTTTTT.

This chain joins TRBV5-1 and TRBJ1-1; TRBD1 is a possible D gene (5 bases). Germline V gives CDR1 SGHRS, CDR2 YFSETQ. V gave up 0 bases and J gave up 1 base, with 10 bases separating them. The CDR3 spans 15 residues. The CDR3: CASSLVGTRNTEAFF. CDR3 DNA: TGCGCCAGCAGCTTGGTGGGGACGAGGAACACTGAAGCTTTCTTT.

The chain combines TRBV19 with TRBJ1-6; D gene uncertain. Germline V CDR1 and CDR2: LNHDA, SQIVND (reference sequence). The CDR3 has 12 residues. The ends were cut back, 0 bases at V and 9 bases at J, with 3 bases in the middle. CDR3 DNA: TGTGCCAGTAGTATAGATCTTTCACCCCTCCACTTT. This sequence encodes CASSIDLSPLHF.

This clonotype has a count of ten or more. V usage is TRBV7-8 and J usage is TRBJ1-1; tentative D call: TRBD1 (6 bases). Germline loops: CDR1 SGHVS, CDR2 FQNEAQ. The CDR3 runs 15 residues. V dropped 6 bases and J dropped 1 base, with 15 bases sitting between them. CDR3 in DNA: TGTGCCAGCAGTCAATACAGGGTTGGGAACACTGAAGCTTTCTTT. Its translation is CASSQYRVGNTEAFF.